Sequencing of this T cell receptor beta chain was carried out in a study of vaccination effects on CD4 cells after COVID-19. As for the study in general: ViraFEST assay sequencing came after antigen-specific CD4+ T cells were expanded with viral peptide pools. Two recovered convalescent patients were sampled 16 days and one week pre-vaccination.

Germline CDR1 and CDR2: SGDLS and YYNGEE. This CDR3 spans 19 amino acids. V was cut by 0 bases and J by 5 bases, with 25 bases left in between. Cells that had been cultured for 10 days were the source of isolated CD4+ T cells. Produced via immunoSEQ multiplex PCR; TCRdb's table is partial and in-frame only. The sample records 45,000 or so clones, 60% to 80% being singletons. Note on this clone: Its target is not known.

The material was CD4+ T cells from PBMCs cultured without peptide, obtained before COVID-19 vaccination. The TCR sequence derives from a human donor who had a prior SARS-CoV-2 infection. The V and J genes are TRBV9 and TRBJ2-3; tentatively, D is TRBD2 (8 bases). CDR3 coding DNA: TGTGCCAGCAGCGTAGCAGGGGGTTTAGCGGGACCCCAGGTAGATACGCAGTATTTT. It translates to CASSVAGGLAGPQVDTQYF.